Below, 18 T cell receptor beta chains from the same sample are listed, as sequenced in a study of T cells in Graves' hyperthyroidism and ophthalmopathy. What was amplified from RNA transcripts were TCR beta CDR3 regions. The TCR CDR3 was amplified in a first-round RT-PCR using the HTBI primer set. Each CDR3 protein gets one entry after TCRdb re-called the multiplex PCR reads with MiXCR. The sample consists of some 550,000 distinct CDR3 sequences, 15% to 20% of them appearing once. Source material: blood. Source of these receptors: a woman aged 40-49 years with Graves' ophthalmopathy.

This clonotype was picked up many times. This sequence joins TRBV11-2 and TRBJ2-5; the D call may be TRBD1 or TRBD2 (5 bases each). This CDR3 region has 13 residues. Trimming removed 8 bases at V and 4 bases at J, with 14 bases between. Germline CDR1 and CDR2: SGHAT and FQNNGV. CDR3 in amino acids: CASAGRGGETQYF. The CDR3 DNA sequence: TGTGCCAGCGCGGGTAGGGGCGGAGAGACCCAGTACTTC.

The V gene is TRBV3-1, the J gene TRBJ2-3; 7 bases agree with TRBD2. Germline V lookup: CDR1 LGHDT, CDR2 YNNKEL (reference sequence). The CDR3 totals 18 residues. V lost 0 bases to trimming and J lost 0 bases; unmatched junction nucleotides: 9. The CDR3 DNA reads TGTGCCAGCAGCCAAGATCTAATAGCGGGCTCGAGCACAGATACGCAGTATTTT. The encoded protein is CASSQDLIAGSSTDTQYF.

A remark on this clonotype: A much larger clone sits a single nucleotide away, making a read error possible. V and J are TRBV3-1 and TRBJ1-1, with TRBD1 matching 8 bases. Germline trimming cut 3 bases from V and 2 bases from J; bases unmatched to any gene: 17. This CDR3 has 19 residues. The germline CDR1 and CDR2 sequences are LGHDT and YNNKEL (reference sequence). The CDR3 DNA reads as TGTGCCAGCAGCCATCGGACAGGGAGAATGGTCAGGCCTAACACTGAAGCTTTCTTT. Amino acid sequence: CASSHRTGRMVRPNTEAFF.

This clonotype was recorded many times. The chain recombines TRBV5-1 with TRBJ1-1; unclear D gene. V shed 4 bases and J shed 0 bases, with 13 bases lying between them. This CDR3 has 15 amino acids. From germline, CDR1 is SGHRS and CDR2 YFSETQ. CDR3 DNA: TGCGCCAGCAGCCCCGTCCCGGAAGTGAACACTGAAGCTTTCTTT. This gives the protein CASSPVPEVNTEAFF.

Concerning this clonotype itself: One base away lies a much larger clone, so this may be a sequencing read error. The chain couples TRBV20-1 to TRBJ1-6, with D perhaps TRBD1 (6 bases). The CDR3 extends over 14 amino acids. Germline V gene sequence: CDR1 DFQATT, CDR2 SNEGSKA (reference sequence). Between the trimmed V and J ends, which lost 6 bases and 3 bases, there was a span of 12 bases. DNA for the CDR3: TGCAGTGCGATGGACAGACGCTATAATTCACCCCTCCACTTT. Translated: CSAMDRRYNSPLHF.

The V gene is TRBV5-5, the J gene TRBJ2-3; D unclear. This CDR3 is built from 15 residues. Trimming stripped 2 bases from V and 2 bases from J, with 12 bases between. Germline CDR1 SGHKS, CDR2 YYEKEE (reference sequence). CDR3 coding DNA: TGTGCCAGCAGCTTTCTACAGATTGACACAGATACGCAGTATTTT. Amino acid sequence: CASSFLQIDTDTQYF. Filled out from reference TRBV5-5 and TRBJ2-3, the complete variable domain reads DAGVTQSPTHLIKTRGQQVTLRCSPISGHKSVSWYQQVLGQGPQFIFQYYEKEERGRGNFPDRFSARQFPNYSSELNVNALLLGDSALYLCASSFLQIDTDTQYFGPGTRLTVL.

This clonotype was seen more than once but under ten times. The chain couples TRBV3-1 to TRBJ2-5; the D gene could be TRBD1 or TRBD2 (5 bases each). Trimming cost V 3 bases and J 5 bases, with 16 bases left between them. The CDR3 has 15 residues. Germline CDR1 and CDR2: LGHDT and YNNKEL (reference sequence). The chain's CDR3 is CASSHRLGTGETQYF. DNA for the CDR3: TGTGCCAGCAGCCATCGTCTCGGGACGGGGGAGACCCAGTACTTC.

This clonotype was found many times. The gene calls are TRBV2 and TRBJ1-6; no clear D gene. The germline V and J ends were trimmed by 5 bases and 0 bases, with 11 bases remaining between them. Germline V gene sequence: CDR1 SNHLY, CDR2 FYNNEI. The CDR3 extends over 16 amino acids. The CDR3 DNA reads TGTGCCAGCAGTAAGGATGGCTCCTCCTATAATTCACCCCTCCACTTT. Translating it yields CASSKDGSSYNSPLHF. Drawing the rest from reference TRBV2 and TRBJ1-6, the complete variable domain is EPEVTQTPSHQVTQMGQEVILRCVPISNHLYFYWYRQILGQKVEFLVSFYNNEISEKSEIFDDQFSVERPDGSNFTLKIRSTKLEDSAMYFCASSKDGSSYNSPLHFGNGTRLTVT.

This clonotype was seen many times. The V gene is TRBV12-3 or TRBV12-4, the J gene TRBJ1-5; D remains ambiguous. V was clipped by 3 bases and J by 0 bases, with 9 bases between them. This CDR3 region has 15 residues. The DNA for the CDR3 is TGTGCCAGCAGTTTTCAGACACATAGCAATCAGCCCCAGCATTTT. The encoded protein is CASSFQTHSNQPQHF.

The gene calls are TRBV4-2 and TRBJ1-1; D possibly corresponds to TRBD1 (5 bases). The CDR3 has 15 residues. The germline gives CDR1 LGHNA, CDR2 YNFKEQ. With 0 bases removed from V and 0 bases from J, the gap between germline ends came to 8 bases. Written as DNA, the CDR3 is TGTGCCAGCAGCCAAGATCGACAGCTGAACACTGAAGCTTTCTTT. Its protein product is CASSQDRQLNTEAFF.

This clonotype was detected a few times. The CDR3 DNA reads as TGCAGCACAAGGGGGGACCATGAGCAGTTCTTC. Its protein product is CSTRGDHEQFF. This chain connects TRBV29-1 to TRBJ2-1; D is tentatively TRBD1 or TRBD2 (6 bases each). V was shortened by 8 bases and J by 8 bases, with 13 bases between the two germline ends. There are 11 residues in the CDR3. Germline V CDR1 and CDR2: SQVTM, ANQGSEA.

CDR3 loop: CSASRSGGLADTQYF. In DNA, the CDR3 is TGCAGTGCGTCCCGTAGCGGGGGACTTGCAGATACGCAGTATTTT. The chain employs TRBV20-1 and TRBJ2-3; 9 nucleotides align to TRBD2. V lost 6 bases, J lost 4 bases, and 11 bases stayed unmatched. Germline V lookup: CDR1 DFQATT, CDR2 SNEGSKA (reference sequence). This CDR3 region has 15 residues.

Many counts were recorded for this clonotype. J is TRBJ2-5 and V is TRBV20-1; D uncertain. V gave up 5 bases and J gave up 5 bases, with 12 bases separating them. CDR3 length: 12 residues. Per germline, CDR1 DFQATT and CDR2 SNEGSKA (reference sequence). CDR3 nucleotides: TGCAGTGCTGGCCCCTATCTGGAGACCCAGTACTTC. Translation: CSAGPYLETQYF.

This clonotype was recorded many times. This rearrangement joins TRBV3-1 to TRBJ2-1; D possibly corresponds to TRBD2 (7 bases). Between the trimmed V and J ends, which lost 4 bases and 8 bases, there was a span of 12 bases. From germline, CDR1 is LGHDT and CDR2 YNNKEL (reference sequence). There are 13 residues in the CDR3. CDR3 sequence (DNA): TGTGCCAGCAGCCCTACAGGGAGGGATGAGCAGTTCTTC. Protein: CASSPTGRDEQFF.

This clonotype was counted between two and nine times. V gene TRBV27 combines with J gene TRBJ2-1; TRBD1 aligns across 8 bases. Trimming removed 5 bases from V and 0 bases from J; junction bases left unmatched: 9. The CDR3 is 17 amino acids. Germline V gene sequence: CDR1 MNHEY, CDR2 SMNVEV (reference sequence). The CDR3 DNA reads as TGTGCCAGCAGTCCTTTAGGACAGGGAAGCTCCTACAATGAGCAGTTCTTC. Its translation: CASSPLGQGSSYNEQFF.

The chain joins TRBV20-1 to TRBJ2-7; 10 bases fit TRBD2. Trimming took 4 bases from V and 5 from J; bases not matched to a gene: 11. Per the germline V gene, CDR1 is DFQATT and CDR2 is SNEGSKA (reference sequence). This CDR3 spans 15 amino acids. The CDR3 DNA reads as TGCAGTGCTACCCCCGAGCGGGAGGGAATCGACGAGCAGTACTTC. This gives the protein CSATPEREGIDEQYF.

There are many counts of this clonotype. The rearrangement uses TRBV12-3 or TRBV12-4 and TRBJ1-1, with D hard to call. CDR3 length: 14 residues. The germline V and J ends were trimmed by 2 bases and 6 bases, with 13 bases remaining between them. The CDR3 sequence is CASSLFSEKAEAFF. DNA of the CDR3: TGTGCCAGCAGTTTATTCAGCGAGAAAGCTGAAGCTTTCTTT.

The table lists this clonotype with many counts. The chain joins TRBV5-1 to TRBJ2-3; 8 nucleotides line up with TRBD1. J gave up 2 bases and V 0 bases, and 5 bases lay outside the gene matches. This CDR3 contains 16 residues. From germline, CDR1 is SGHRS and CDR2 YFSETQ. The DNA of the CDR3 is TGCGCCAGCAGCTTGGGGACAGGGACCTTCACAGATACGCAGTATTTT. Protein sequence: CASSLGTGTFTDTQYF.